The 23 T cell receptor beta chains listed next were all sequenced from one sample in a study of radiotherapy plus CTLA-4 blockade in lung cancer. TCRdb's table, derived via immunoSEQ multiplex PCR, lists solely in-frame clones and lacks some. This sample has 45,000 to 55,000 clones; about 88% occur once, and the top ten carry 6.5% to 9%. The source material was peripheral blood, sampled from a patient treated with radiotherapy plus ipilimumab. The receptors come from a human donor with non-small cell lung cancer whose response to radiotherapy plus ipilimumab could not be evaluated.

The chain is built from TRBV29-1 and TRBJ1-1; D gene ambiguous. The CDR3 extends over 13 amino acids. Germline V lookup: CDR1 SQVTM, CDR2 ANQGSEA. Trimming stripped 5 bases from V and 1 base from J, with 11 bases between. CDR3 sequence reads: CSVRGSQNTEAFF. CDR3 DNA sequence: TGCAGCGTTAGAGGCAGTCAGAACACTGAAGCTTTCTTT.

V and J are TRBV7-9 and TRBJ1-6; maybe TRBD1 (6 bases). Trimming cost V 3 bases and J 6 bases, with 12 bases left between them. CDR3 size: 15 residues. The germline CDR1 and CDR2 sequences are SEHNR and FQNEAQ (reference sequence). The CDR3 loop is CASSLTDSSNSPLHF. The CDR3, as DNA: TGTGCCAGCAGCTTGACGGACAGTTCTAATTCACCCCTCCACTTT.

The chain uses TRBV5-6 and TRBJ2-5; D not resolved. The end of the DNA aligns better with TRBJ2-7, so the J call may be wrong. The CDR3 runs to 16 residues. CDR1 SGHDT and CDR2 YYEEEE come from the germline V gene. The CDR3 nucleotides read TGTGCCAGCAGCTTGGGGCTGACGGGTGGGTTCTACGAGCAGTACTTC. Protein: CASSLGLTGGFYEQYF.

The V call is TRBV5-1, the J call TRBJ2-1; D may be TRBD1 (5 bases). This CDR3 is built from 13 residues. The V end lost 0 bases, the J end lost 6 bases, and 7 bases lay between the germline ends. CDR1 and CDR2 (germline): SGHRS, YFSETQ. The CDR3 coding sequence is TGCGCCAGCAGCTTGGCCAGGGTCAATGAGCAGTTCTTC. Translation: CASSLARVNEQFF.

This chain connects TRBV5-5 to TRBJ1-2, with TRBD1 matching 7 bases. V was pared by 4 bases and J by 5 bases, with 8 bases of the junction left unmatched. The CDR3 extends over 14 amino acids. Germline assignment: CDR1 SGHKS and CDR2 YYEKEE (reference sequence). For the CDR3, the DNA is TGTGCCAGCAGCCTCACAGGGGTTTTGTATGGCTACACCTTC. Protein: CASSLTGVLYGYTF.

The chain combines TRBV2 with TRBJ1-2; 7 nucleotides match TRBD1. The CDR3 length is 14 residues. V was pared by 3 bases and J by 8 bases, with 9 bases of the junction left unmatched. In germline, CDR1 is SNHLY, CDR2 FYNNEI. In nucleotides, the CDR3 is TGTGCCAGCAGTGATGACAGGGAATTGGTAGGCTACACCTTC. Translated: CASSDDRELVGYTF.

This sequence joins TRBV28 and TRBJ2-7; 10 positions agree with TRBD1. Germline-derived CDR1 and CDR2 are MDHEN and SYDVKM. The CDR3 length is 16 residues. V was pared by 3 bases and J by 9 bases, with 14 bases of the junction left unmatched. The CDR3 here is CASSFRDRGIFAGQYF. For the CDR3, the DNA is TGTGCCAGCAGTTTCAGGGACAGGGGAATTTTTGCTGGGCAGTACTTC.

This chain joins TRBV5-4 and TRBJ2-7, with 9 bases fitting TRBD2. Germline V gene sequence: CDR1 SGHNT, CDR2 YYREEE (reference sequence). This CDR3 has 17 residues. The junction had 9 bases not matched to a gene; V was cut back by 0 bases and J by 2 bases. The CDR3 is CASSLGGRLAGTYEQYF. CDR3 DNA: TGTGCCAGCAGCTTGGGGGGGCGTCTAGCGGGAACCTACGAGCAGTACTTC.

The chain carries TRBV10-1 and TRBJ2-1; a possible D gene is TRBD2 (7 bases). Trimming took 2 bases from V and 7 from J, leaving 12 bases between them. The CDR3 loop spans 14 amino acids. Germline CDR1 WNHNN, CDR2 SYGVQD (reference sequence). CDR3 sequence (DNA): TGCGCCAGCAGTGAGGGGGGGGCCTGGAATGAGCAGTTCTTC. As protein: CASSEGGAWNEQFF.

The V and J genes are TRBV9 and TRBJ1-1; unclear D gene. The CDR3 totals 14 residues. With 0 bases removed from V and 1 base from J, the gap between germline ends came to 7 bases. Germline loops: CDR1 SGDLS, CDR2 YYNGEE. CDR3 residues: CASSVVQENTEAFF. CDR3 coding DNA: TGTGCCAGCAGCGTAGTCCAGGAGAACACTGAAGCTTTCTTT.

The chain uses TRBV7-2 and TRBJ2-3; maybe TRBD2 (6 bases). The length of the CDR3 is 14 residues. The V and J ends lost 3 bases and 1 base respectively, with 8 bases between them. Germline CDR1 reads SGHTA; CDR2 reads FQGNSA. The CDR3 DNA reads TGTGCCAGCAGCTTTAGCGGAGGCACAGATACGCAGTATTTT. This gives the protein CASSFSGGTDTQYF.

The rearrangement uses TRBV27 and TRBJ1-1; TRBD1 agrees at 7 bases. The CDR3 is 13 residues long. CDR1 is MNHEY, CDR2 SMNVEV, per germline (reference sequence). The V segment lost 6 bases and the J segment 4 bases; nucleotides outside the gene matches: 5. Here the CDR3 DNA reads TGTGCCAGCAGATTGGGACAGATCACTGAAGCTTTCTTT. Protein sequence: CASRLGQITEAFF.

Remarks on this clone: Other DNA sequences within the sample encode an identical CDR3. The chain uses TRBV2 and TRBJ1-1; TRBD1 might be the D (6 bases). CDR3 size: 13 residues. Trimming took off 4 bases at V and 1 base at J, with 7 bases between the two ends. CDR1 and CDR2 from the germline V gene are SNHLY and FYNNEI. The CDR3 reads CASSADRNTEAFF. For the CDR3, the DNA is TGTGCCAGCAGTGCGGACAGGAACACTGAAGCTTTCTTT. Drawing the rest from reference TRBV2 and TRBJ1-1, the complete variable domain is EPEVTQTPSHQVTQMGQEVILRCVPISNHLYFYWYRQILGQKVEFLVSFYNNEISEKSEIFDDQFSVERPDGSNFTLKIRSTKLEDSAMYFCASSADRNTEAFFGQGTRLTVV.

CDR3 sequence (DNA): TGTGCCACCAGCAGTACTCCGGGACAGGGGGCCTACGAGCAGTACTTC. Translating it yields CATSSTPGQGAYEQYF. The chain carries TRBV15 and TRBJ2-7; 11 bases map to TRBD1. The CDR3 sequence is 16 residues long. Germline V gene data show CDR1 as LNHNV and CDR2 as YYDKDF (reference sequence). The V and J ends lost 3 bases and 2 bases, in that order; junction bases with no gene match: 6.

This rearrangement joins TRBV10-1 to TRBJ1-1, with 9 nucleotides matching TRBD1. Per germline, CDR1 WNHNN and CDR2 SYGVQD (reference sequence). V shed 4 bases and J 1 base; nucleotides not matched to a gene: 4. CDR3 length: 15 amino acids. CDR3 amino acids: CASSGGTGRNTEAFF. The CDR3 DNA reads TGCGCCAGCAGTGGTGGGACAGGGAGGAACACTGAAGCTTTCTTT.

Here the CDR3 reads CASTRSSGRSKTQYF. CDR3 DNA: TGTGCCAGCACTAGGAGTAGCGGGAGGAGTAAGACCCAGTACTTC. The gene calls are TRBV6-5 and TRBJ2-5, with TRBD2 matching 10 bases. Germline V lookup: CDR1 MNHEY, CDR2 SVGAGI. The CDR3 length is 15 residues. The V segment lost 7 bases and the J segment 6 bases; nucleotides outside the gene matches: 11.

This clone has only one observation. CDR3 in DNA: TGTGCCAGTAGTATAAGACTAGCGGGAGGGTTTACCGGGGAGCTGTTTTTT. Its translation is CASSIRLAGGFTGELFF. V and J are TRBV19 and TRBJ2-2; 14 bases map to TRBD2. The CDR3 length is 17 residues. Germline V gene lookup returns CDR1 LNHDA and CDR2 SQIVND (reference sequence). V shed 2 bases and J 5 bases; nucleotides not matched to a gene: 4. Variable domain in full (rest from reference TRBV19 and TRBJ2-2): DGGITQSPKYLFRKEGQNVTLSCEQNLNHDAMYWYRQDPGQGLRLIYYSQIVNDFQKGDIAEGYSVSREKKESFPLTVTSAQKNPTAFYLCASSIRLAGGFTGELFFGEGSRLTVL.

This chain joins TRBV28 and TRBJ2-1, with TRBD1 identical over 9 bases. CDR3 size: 16 residues. The germline gives CDR1 MDHEN, CDR2 SYDVKM. J gave up 5 bases and V 3 bases, and 8 bases lay outside the gene matches. The CDR3 DNA reads as TGTGCCAGCAGTTTCTCTGGGACAGGGATTGACAATGAGCAGTTCTTC. This gives the protein CASSFSGTGIDNEQFF.

CDR3 DNA: TGTGCCACCCGCTTCAGGGCCACCGGGGAGCTGTTTTTT. Its protein is CATRFRATGELFF. The V and J genes are TRBV25-1 and TRBJ2-2; possible D gene TRBD1, 5 bases. Deletions cut 10 bases from V and 4 bases from J, with 13 bases between. In germline, CDR1 is MGHDK, CDR2 SYGVNS. CDR3 size: 13 residues.

The V call is TRBV9, the J call TRBJ1-2; D is perhaps TRBD1 (5 bases). V was clipped by 0 bases and J by 4 bases, with 13 bases between them. Germline CDR1 SGDLS, CDR2 YYNGEE. The length of the CDR3 is 15 residues. CDR3 coding DNA: TGTGCCAGCAGCGTAGGGCTCGGGGGAAGCTATGGCTACACCTTC. This sequence encodes CASSVGLGGSYGYTF.

This chain joins TRBV6-4 and TRBJ2-7; 7 bases agree with TRBD2. This CDR3 has 15 amino acids. Per the germline V gene, CDR1 is MRHNA and CDR2 is SNTAGT. The V gene end was trimmed by 1 base and the J gene end by 2 bases; junction bases not matched to a gene: 5. CDR3 sequence: CASSDFPRGAYEQYF. As DNA, the CDR3 is TGTGCCAGCAGTGACTTCCCCCGGGGGGCCTACGAGCAGTACTTC.

The V gene is TRBV5-1, the J gene TRBJ2-3; tentatively, D is TRBD2 (5 bases). Germline CDR1 and CDR2: SGHRS and YFSETQ. The CDR3 has 15 residues. V lost 7 bases, J lost 0 bases, and 15 bases lay in between. The CDR3 region has the DNA TGCGCCAGCGGGCAAGGAGGAGGTAGCACAGATACGCAGTATTTT. Protein: CASGQGGGSTDTQYF.

As DNA, the CDR3 is TGTGCCGCCTACCGGGACACGGGCTACGAGCAGTACTTC. Translating it yields CAAYRDTGYEQYF. This sequence joins TRBV30 and TRBJ2-7; TRBD1 might be the D (6 bases). The CDR3 has 13 amino acids. Per the germline V gene, CDR1 is GTSNPN and CDR2 is SVGIG (reference sequence). V gave up 8 bases and J gave up 3 bases, with 17 bases separating them.